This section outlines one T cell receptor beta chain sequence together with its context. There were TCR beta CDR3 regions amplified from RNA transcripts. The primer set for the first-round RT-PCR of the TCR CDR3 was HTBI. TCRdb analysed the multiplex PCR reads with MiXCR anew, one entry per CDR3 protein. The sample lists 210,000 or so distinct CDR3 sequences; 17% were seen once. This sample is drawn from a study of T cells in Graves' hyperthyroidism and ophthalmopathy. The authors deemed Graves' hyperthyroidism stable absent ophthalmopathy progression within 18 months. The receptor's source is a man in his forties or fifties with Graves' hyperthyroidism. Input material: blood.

For the CDR3, the DNA is TGTGCCAGCAGCTTAGCTTACACCGGGGAGCTGTTTTTT. Its protein product is CASSLAYTGELFF. V gene TRBV7-2 combines with J gene TRBJ2-2, with unresolved D. Trimming took 0 bases from V and 3 from J, leaving 2 bases between them. CDR1 and CDR2 from the germline V gene are SGHTA and FQGNSA. This CDR3 comprises 13 residues.